The rows below give T cell receptor beta chains drawn from one sample of a study of blood T cell repertoires in COVID-19. Sequencing used immunoSEQ multiplex PCR; TCRdb keeps in-frame clones, though not all of them. The sample holds about 300,000 clones, just under 90% seen once. The sample taken for sequencing was peripheral blood. The receptors were gathered from a woman aged 50 to 60 with COVID-19, enrolled during active disease. CDR3s include the opening cysteine and the closing phenylalanine or tryptophan. The order of the fields is CDR3 length, J gene, D gene, clone size, V gene, CDR3 DNA, CDR3 protein. D genes are given only for firm matches. A row's size may be missing; if present it is once, few, many or a size class.

len: 14; j_gene: TRBJ2-1; d_gene: NA; abundance: NA; v_gene: TRBV2; CDR3nt: TGTGCCAGCAGTGGACTACTCTCCTACAATGAGCAGTTCTTC; CDR3aa: CASSGLLSYNEQFF
len: 15; j_gene: TRBJ2-1; d_gene: TRBD2; abundance: NA; v_gene: TRBV5-6; CDR3nt: TGTGCCAGCAGCCAGACTAGCGGCTCCTACAATGAGCAGTTCTTC; CDR3aa: CASSQTSGSYNEQFF
len: 15; j_gene: TRBJ1-1; d_gene: TRBD1; abundance: NA; v_gene: TRBV27; CDR3nt: TGTGCCAGCAGTATAGCGACAGGGGGAGACACTGAAGCTTTCTTT; CDR3aa: CASSIATGGDTEAFF
len: 14; j_gene: TRBJ2-7; d_gene: NA; abundance: NA; v_gene: TRBV5-1; CDR3nt: TGCGCCAGCAGCCAAGCCTACAGCTCCTACGAGCAGTACTTC; CDR3aa: CASSQAYSSYEQYF
len: 16; j_gene: TRBJ2-1; d_gene: TRBD2; abundance: once; v_gene: TRBV19; CDR3nt: TGTGCCAGTAGTAGGGGACTAGCGGTTCTTTACAATGAGCAGTTCTTC; CDR3aa: CASSRGLAVLYNEQFF
len: 14; j_gene: TRBJ2-1; d_gene: TRBD1; abundance: once; v_gene: TRBV24-1; CDR3nt: TGTGCCACCTCAGGACAGGGTAGGGACAATGAGCAGTTCTTC; CDR3aa: CATSGQGRDNEQFF
len: 15; j_gene: TRBJ2-1; d_gene: TRBD2; abundance: NA; v_gene: TRBV7-9; CDR3nt: TGTGCCAGCAGCTTTCTAGCGGGAGGGGTCGGTGAGCAGTTCTTC; CDR3aa: CASSFLAGGVGEQFF
len: 14; j_gene: TRBJ1-1; d_gene: NA; abundance: NA; v_gene: TRBV6-2/TRBV6-3; CDR3nt: TGTGCCAGCAGTCTATCCAGGCGATACACTGAAGCTTTCTTT; CDR3aa: CASSLSRRYTEAFF
len: 16; j_gene: TRBJ2-7; d_gene: TRBD2; abundance: once; v_gene: TRBV15; CDR3nt: TGTGCCACCAGCAGAGGGCTAGCGGGTGTCTCCTACGAGCAGTACTTC; CDR3aa: CATSRGLAGVSYEQYF
len: 15; j_gene: TRBJ2-2; d_gene: NA; abundance: NA; v_gene: TRBV27; CDR3nt: TGTGCCAGCAGTTTTAAGACTATAATCACCGGGGAGCTGTTTTTT; CDR3aa: CASSFKTIITGELFF
len: 15; j_gene: TRBJ1-1; d_gene: TRBD1; abundance: NA; v_gene: TRBV19; CDR3nt: TGTGCCAGTAGTCCCTGGACAGGAACACGGACTGAAGCTTTCTTT; CDR3aa: CASSPWTGTRTEAFF
len: 15; j_gene: TRBJ1-3; d_gene: NA; abundance: NA; v_gene: TRBV28; CDR3nt: TGTGCCAGCAGTCGAACAGGTATCTCTGGTGACACCATATATTTT; CDR3aa: CASSRTGISGDTIYF
len: 14; j_gene: TRBJ2-7; d_gene: TRBD1; abundance: NA; v_gene: TRBV5-1; CDR3nt: TGCGCCAGCAGGGACGGACAGGGTCTCTACGAGCAGTACTTC; CDR3aa: CASRDGQGLYEQYF
len: 16; j_gene: TRBJ2-7; d_gene: TRBD2; abundance: NA; v_gene: TRBV5-4; CDR3nt: TGTGCCAGCAGCTTGTTTAGCGGGAGGGCCGTCTACGAGCAGTACTTC; CDR3aa: CASSLFSGRAVYEQYF
len: 18; j_gene: TRBJ2-2; d_gene: TRBD2; abundance: NA; v_gene: TRBV13; CDR3nt: TGTGCCAGCAGCTCCAAACTCAGGACTAGCGCGAAAACCGGGGAGCTGTTTTTT; CDR3aa: CASSSKLRTSAKTGELFF
len: 14; j_gene: TRBJ1-1; d_gene: TRBD1; abundance: NA; v_gene: TRBV29-1; CDR3nt: TGCAGCTATCTTAGTAGGACAGGGGACACTGAAGCTTTCTTT; CDR3aa: CSYLSRTGDTEAFF
len: 14; j_gene: TRBJ1-1; d_gene: NA; abundance: NA; v_gene: TRBV14; CDR3nt: TGTGCCAGCAGCCTTCAACTCCGGGACACTGAAGCTTTCTTT; CDR3aa: CASSLQLRDTEAFF
len: 13; j_gene: TRBJ1-1; d_gene: NA; abundance: NA; v_gene: TRBV7-9; CDR3nt: TGTGCCAGCATCGCCACAGGGAACACTGAAGCTTTCTTT; CDR3aa: CASIATGNTEAFF
len: 16; j_gene: TRBJ2-7; d_gene: NA; abundance: NA; v_gene: TRBV7-9; CDR3nt: TGTGCCAGCAGCTTGTCGAGGGGGGGACGACACTACGAGCAGTACTTC; CDR3aa: CASSLSRGGRHYEQYF
len: 15; j_gene: TRBJ1-1; d_gene: NA; abundance: NA; v_gene: TRBV18; CDR3nt: TGTGCCAGCTCACCACGAGGGACACTGAACACTGAAGCTTTCTTT; CDR3aa: CASSPRGTLNTEAFF
len: 13; j_gene: TRBJ2-3; d_gene: NA; abundance: NA; v_gene: TRBV19; CDR3nt: TGTGCCACTAAAGAAACGGGCACAGATACGCAGTATTTT; CDR3aa: CATKETGTDTQYF
len: 18; j_gene: TRBJ2-3; d_gene: TRBD2; abundance: NA; v_gene: TRBV3-1/TRBV3-2; CDR3nt: TGTGCCAGCAGCCAAGACCGCCGACTAGCGGGAGGTACAGATACGCAGTATTTT; CDR3aa: CASSQDRRLAGGTDTQYF
len: 14; j_gene: TRBJ2-7; d_gene: TRBD1; abundance: once; v_gene: TRBV19; CDR3nt: TGTGCCAGTAGTATTGGGACAGGGTCCTACGAGCAGTACTTC; CDR3aa: CASSIGTGSYEQYF
len: 16; j_gene: TRBJ1-2; d_gene: TRBD1; abundance: NA; v_gene: TRBV7-3; CDR3nt: TGTGCCAGCAGCTTTACAGGGGCGTCGGGAGACTATGGCTACACCTTC; CDR3aa: CASSFTGASGDYGYTF
len: 11; j_gene: TRBJ2-7; d_gene: NA; abundance: once; v_gene: TRBV30; CDR3nt: TGTGCCTGGACGGTCGGGTACGAGCAGTACTTC; CDR3aa: CAWTVGYEQYF
len: 14; j_gene: TRBJ2-5; d_gene: NA; abundance: NA; v_gene: TRBV7-9; CDR3nt: TGTGCCAGCAGCTTAGCGCAGGGGCGGGAGACCCAGTACTTC; CDR3aa: CASSLAQGRETQYF